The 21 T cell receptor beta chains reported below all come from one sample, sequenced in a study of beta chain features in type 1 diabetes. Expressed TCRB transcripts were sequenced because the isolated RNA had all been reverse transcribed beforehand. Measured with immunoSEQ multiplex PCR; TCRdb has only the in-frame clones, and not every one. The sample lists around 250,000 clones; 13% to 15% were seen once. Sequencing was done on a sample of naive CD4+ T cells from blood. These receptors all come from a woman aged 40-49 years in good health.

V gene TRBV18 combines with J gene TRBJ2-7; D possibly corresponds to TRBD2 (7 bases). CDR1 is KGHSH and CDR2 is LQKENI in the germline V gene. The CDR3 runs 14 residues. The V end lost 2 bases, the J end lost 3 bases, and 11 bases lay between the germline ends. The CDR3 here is CASSPGGADYEQYF. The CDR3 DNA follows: TGTGCCAGCTCACCAGGGGGGGCAGACTACGAGCAGTACTTC.

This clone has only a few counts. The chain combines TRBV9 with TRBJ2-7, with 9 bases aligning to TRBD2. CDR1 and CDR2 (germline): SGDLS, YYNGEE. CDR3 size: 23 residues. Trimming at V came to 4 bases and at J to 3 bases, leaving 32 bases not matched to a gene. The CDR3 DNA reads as TGTGCCAGCAGCCGTTCGACCAGGGTCTCCCCTCGTGTTGGCGGGGGGGCCGACTACGAGCAGTACTTC. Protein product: CASSRSTRVSPRVGGGADYEQYF.

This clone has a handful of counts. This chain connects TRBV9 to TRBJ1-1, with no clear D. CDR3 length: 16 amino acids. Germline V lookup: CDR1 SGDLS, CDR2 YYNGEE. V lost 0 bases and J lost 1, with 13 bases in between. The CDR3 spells CASSVGGGRGNTEAFF. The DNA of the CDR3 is TGTGCCAGCAGCGTAGGAGGAGGCCGCGGGAACACTGAAGCTTTCTTT.

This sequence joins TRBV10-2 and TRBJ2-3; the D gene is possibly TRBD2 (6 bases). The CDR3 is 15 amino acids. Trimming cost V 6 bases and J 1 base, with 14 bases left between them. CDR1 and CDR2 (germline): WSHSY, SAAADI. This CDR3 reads CASRLTSSRTDTQYF. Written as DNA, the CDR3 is TGCGCCAGCAGATTAACTAGCAGCCGCACAGATACGCAGTATTTT.

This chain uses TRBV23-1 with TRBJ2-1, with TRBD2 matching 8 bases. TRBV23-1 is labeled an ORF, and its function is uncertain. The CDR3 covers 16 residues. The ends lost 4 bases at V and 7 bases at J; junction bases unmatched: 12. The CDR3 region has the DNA TGCGCCAGCAGTCCCCCAAGGGAGCGGGGGTGGAATGAGCAGTTCTTC. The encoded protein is CASSPPRERGWNEQFF.

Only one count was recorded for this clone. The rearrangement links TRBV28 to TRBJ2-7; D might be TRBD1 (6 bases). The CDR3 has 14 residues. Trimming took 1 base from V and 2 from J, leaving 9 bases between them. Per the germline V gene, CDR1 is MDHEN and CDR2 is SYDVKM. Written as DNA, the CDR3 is TGTGCCAGCAGTTTATTCGGACAGACCTACGAGCAGTACTTC. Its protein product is CASSLFGQTYEQYF.

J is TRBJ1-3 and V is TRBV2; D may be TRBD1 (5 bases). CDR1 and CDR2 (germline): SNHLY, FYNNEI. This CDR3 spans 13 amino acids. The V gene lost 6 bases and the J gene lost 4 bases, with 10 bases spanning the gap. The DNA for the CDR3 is TGTGCCAGCAGACTTAGGGGAGGAAACACCATATATTTT. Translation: CASRLRGGNTIYF. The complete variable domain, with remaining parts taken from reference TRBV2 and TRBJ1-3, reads EPEVTQTPSHQVTQMGQEVILRCVPISNHLYFYWYRQILGQKVEFLVSFYNNEISEKSEIFDDQFSVERPDGSNFTLKIRSTKLEDSAMYFCASRLRGGNTIYFGEGSWLTVV.

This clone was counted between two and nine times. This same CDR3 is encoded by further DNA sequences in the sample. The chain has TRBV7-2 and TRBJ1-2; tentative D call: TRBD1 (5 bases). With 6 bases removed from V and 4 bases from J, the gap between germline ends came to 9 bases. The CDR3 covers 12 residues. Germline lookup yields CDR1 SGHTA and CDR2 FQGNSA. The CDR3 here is CASSSDSYGYTF. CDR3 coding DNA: TGTGCCAGCAGTTCCGACAGCTATGGCTACACCTTC.

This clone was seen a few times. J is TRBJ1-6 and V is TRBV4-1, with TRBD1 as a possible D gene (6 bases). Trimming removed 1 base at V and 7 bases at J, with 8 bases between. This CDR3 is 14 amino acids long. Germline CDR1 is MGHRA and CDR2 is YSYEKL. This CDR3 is CASSQVGQNSPLHF. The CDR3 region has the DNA TGCGCCAGCAGCCAAGTCGGACAGAATTCACCCCTCCACTTT.

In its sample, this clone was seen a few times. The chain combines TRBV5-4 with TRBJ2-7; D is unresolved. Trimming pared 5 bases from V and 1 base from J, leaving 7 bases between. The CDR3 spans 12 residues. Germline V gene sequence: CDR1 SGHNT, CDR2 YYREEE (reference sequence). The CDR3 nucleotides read TGTGCCAGCAGTGCGGATTCCTACGAGCAGTACTTC. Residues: CASSADSYEQYF.

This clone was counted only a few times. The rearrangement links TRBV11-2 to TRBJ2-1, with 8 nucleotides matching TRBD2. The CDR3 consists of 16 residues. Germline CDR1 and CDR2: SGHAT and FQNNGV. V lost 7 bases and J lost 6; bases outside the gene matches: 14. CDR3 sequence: CASKLLTGGPGNEQFF. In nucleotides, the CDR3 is TGTGCCAGCAAGCTACTTACGGGGGGGCCGGGCAATGAGCAGTTCTTC.

Written as DNA, the CDR3 is TGTGCCAGCAGCTTACGGCGGAACCAAGAGACCCAGTACTTC. It encodes CASSLRRNQETQYF. The chain combines TRBV7-2 with TRBJ2-5; the D is unclear. Germline V gene sequence: CDR1 SGHTA, CDR2 FQGNSA. V dropped 2 bases and J dropped 0 bases, with 7 bases sitting between them. The CDR3 runs to 14 residues. Drawing the rest from reference TRBV7-2 and TRBJ2-5, the complete variable domain is GAGVSQSPSNKVTEKGKDVELRCDPISGHTALYWYRQSLGQGLEFLIYFQGNSAPDKSGLPSDRFSAERTGGSVSTLTIQRTQQEDSAVYLCASSLRRNQETQYFGPGTRLLVL.

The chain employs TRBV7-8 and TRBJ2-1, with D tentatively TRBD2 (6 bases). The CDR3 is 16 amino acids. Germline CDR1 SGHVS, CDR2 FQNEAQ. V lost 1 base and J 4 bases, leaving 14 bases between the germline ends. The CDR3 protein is CASSLEEGLPYNEQFF. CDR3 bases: TGTGCCAGCAGCTTAGAGGAGGGCCTCCCTTACAATGAGCAGTTCTTC.

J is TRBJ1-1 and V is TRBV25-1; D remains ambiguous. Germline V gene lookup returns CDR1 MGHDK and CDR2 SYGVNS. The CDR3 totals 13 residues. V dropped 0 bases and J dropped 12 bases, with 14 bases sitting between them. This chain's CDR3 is CASSEYAARRPFF. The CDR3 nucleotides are TGTGCCAGCAGTGAATATGCGGCCAGGAGGCCTTTCTTT.

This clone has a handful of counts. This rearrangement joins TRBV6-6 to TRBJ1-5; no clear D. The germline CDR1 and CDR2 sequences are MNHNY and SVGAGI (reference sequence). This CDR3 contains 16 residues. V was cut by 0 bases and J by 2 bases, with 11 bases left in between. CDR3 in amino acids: CASSYSTSVGNQPQHF. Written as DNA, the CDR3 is TGTGCCAGCAGTTACTCGACAAGTGTGGGCAATCAGCCCCAGCATTTT.

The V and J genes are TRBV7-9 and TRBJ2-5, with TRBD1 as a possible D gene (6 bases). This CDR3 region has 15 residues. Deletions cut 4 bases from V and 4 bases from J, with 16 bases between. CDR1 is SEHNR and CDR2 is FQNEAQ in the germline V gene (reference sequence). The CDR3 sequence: CASSSHRVGRETQYF. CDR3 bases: TGTGCCAGCAGCTCCCACAGGGTAGGTCGAGAGACCCAGTACTTC.

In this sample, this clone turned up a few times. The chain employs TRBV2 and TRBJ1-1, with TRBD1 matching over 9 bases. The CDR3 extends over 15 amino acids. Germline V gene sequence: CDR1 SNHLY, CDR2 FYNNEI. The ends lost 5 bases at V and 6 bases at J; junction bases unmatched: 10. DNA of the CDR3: TGTGCCAGCAGTTTGCCCACGGGACAGGGTCCTGAAGCTTTCTTT. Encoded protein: CASSLPTGQGPEAFF.

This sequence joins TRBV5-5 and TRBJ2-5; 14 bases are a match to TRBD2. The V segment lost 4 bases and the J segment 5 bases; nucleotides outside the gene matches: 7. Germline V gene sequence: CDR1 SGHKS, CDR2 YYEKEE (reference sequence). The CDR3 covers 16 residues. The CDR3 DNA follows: TGTGCCAGCAGCCCGACTAGCGGGGGGGCGGAGGAGACCCAGTACTTC. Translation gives CASSPTSGGAEETQYF.

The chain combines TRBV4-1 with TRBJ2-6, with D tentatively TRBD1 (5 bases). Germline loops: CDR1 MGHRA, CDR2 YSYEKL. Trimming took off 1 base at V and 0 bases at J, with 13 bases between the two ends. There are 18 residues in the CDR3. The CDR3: CASSQVTGPYSGANVLTF. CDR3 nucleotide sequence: TGCGCCAGCAGCCAAGTAACAGGTCCCTACTCTGGGGCCAACGTCCTGACTTTC.

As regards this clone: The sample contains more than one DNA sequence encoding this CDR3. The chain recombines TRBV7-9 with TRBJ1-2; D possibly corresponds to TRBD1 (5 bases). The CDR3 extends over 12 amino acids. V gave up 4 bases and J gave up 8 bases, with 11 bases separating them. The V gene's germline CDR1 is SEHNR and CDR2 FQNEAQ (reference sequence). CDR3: CASSWGEGGYTF. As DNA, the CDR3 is TGTGCCAGCAGCTGGGGGGAGGGGGGCTACACCTTC.

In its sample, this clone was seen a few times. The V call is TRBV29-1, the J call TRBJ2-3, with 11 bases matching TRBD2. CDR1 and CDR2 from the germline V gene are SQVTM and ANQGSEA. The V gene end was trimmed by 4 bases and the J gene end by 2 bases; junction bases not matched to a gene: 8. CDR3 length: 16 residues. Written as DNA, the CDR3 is TGCAGCGTTGCCTTCCGACTAGCGGGGATCACAGATACGCAGTATTTT. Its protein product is CSVAFRLAGITDTQYF.